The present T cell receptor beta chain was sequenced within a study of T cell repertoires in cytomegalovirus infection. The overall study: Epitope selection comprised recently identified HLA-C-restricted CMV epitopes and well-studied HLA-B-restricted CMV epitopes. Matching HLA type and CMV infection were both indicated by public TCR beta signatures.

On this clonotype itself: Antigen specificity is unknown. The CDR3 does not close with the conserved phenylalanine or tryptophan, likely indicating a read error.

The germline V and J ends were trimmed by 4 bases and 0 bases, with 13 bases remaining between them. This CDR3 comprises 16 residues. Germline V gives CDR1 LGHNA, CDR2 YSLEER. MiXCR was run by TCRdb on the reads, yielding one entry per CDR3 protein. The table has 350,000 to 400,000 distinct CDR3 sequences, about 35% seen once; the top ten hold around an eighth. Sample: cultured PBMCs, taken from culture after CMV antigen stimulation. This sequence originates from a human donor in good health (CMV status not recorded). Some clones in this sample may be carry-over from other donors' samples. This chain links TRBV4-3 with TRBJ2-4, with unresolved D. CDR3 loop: CASSPNRLVAKNIQYL. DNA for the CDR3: TGCGCCAGCAGCCCCAACAGACTGGTAGCCAAAAACATTCAGTACCTC.